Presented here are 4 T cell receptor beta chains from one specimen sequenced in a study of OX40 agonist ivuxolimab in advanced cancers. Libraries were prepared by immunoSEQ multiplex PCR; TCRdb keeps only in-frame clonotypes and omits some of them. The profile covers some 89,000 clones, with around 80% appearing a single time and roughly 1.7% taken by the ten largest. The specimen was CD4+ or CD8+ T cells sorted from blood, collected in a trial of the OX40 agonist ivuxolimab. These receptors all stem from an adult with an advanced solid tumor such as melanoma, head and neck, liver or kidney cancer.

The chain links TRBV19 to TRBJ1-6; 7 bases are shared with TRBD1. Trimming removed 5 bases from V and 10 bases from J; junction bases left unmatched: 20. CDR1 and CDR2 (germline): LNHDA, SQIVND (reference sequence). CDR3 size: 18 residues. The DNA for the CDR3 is TGTGCCAGTAGTCCGACTGTGGGTCTAGGGGGCGGCCGCTCACCCCTCCACTTT. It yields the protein CASSPTVGLGGGRSPLHF.

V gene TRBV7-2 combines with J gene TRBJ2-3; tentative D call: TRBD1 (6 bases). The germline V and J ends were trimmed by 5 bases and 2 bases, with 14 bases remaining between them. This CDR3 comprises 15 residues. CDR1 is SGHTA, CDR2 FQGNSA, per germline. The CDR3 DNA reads TGTGCCAGCAGCCCTCTGGGGGCCATCACAGATACGCAGTATTTT. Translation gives CASSPLGAITDTQYF.

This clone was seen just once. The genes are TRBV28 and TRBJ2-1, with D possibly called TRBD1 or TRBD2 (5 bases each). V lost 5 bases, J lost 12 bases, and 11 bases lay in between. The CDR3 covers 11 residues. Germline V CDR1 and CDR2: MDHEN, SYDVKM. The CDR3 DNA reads TGTGCCAGCAGTCCACCGGGACCGCAGTTCTTC. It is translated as CASSPPGPQFF. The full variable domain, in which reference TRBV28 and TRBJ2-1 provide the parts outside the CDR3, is DVKVTQSSRYLVKRTGEKVFLECVQDMDHENMFWYRQDPGLGLRLIYFSYDVKMKEKGDIPEGYSVSREKKERFSLILESASTNQTSMYLCASSPPGPQFFGPGTRLTVL.

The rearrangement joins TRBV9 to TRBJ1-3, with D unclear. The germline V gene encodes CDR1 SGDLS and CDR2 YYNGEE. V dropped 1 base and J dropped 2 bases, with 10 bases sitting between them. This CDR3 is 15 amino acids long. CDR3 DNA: TGTGCCAGCAGCGTACGGGAGGACCCTGGAAACACCATATATTTT. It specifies CASSVREDPGNTIYF. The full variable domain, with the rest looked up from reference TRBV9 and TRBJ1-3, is DSGVTQTPKHLITATGQRVTLRCSPRSGDLSVYWYQQSLDQGLQFLIQYYNGEERAKGNILERFSAQQFPDLHSELNLSSLELGDSALYFCASSVREDPGNTIYFGEGSWLTVV.